This T cell receptor (beta chain) was sequenced in a study of T cell responses to AZD1222 COVID-19 vaccine. Method: immunoSEQ multiplex PCR; TCRdb's copy keeps in-frame clones and lacks some. The repertoire holds approximately 170,000 clones, 85% to 95% seen once, with 4% to 5.5% in the top ten. As regards this clone: Antigen specificity is unknown.

V was cut by 5 bases and J by 0 bases, with 11 bases left in between. CDR3 length: 16 residues. The germline V gene encodes CDR1 SEHNR and CDR2 FQNEAQ (reference sequence). Study-wide results and caveats: Clonal diversity was possibly underestimated, and white British individuals and females predominated among donors. Across spike, vaccine-associated CD4 TCRs were found, dominant at 160-218 and 743-854. Baseline antibody screening turned up just six or seven seropositive AZD1222 recipients.

Here the sequenced sample was peripheral blood, taken on day 0 of AZD1222 vaccination. The origin of this receptor is an adult in good health. This chain connects TRBV7-9 to TRBJ2-6; perhaps TRBD1 as D (6 bases). The CDR3 DNA is TGTGCCAGCAGCCCCACAGGGTCCTCTGGGGCCAACGTCCTGACTTTC. Its protein product is CASSPTGSSGANVLTF.